Listed below are T cell receptor beta chains from one sample, sequenced in a study of metastatic and nonmetastatic thyroid tumors. TCRdb re-analyzed the PCR reads through MiXCR. The sample lists about 92,000 clones; just under 15% were seen once. Sequenced input: blood. The receptors were sampled from a female donor with papillary thyroid cancer or a benign thyroid nodule (not recorded which). Some clones in this sample may be carry-over from other donors' samples. Both conserved end residues are part of each CDR3. The order of the fields is V gene, clone size, J gene, D gene, CDR3 DNA, CDR3 protein. D genes are given only for firm matches. Only some rows state a clone size, as once, few, many or a class for expanded clones.

v_call: TRBV27
clone_size: NA
j_call: TRBJ2-3
d_call: TRBD2
cdr3_nt: TGTGCCAGCAGTTTACTGAGCGGGGGGGTAGGAGATACGCAGTATTTT
cdr3_aa: CASSLLSGGVGDTQYF

v_call: TRBV4-1
clone_size: many
j_call: TRBJ1-5
d_call: NA
cdr3_nt: TGCGCCAGCAGCGACCAGGGAAGCGATCAGCCCCAGCATTTT
cdr3_aa: CASSDQGSDQPQHF

v_call: TRBV4-1
clone_size: many
j_call: TRBJ1-2
d_call: TRBD1
cdr3_nt: TGCGCCAGCAGCCGGAATACCGGGACAGGGAAGGAGTCTGGCTACACCTTC
cdr3_aa: CASSRNTGTGKESGYTF

v_call: TRBV5-1
clone_size: many
j_call: TRBJ1-2
d_call: TRBD1
cdr3_nt: TGCGCCAGCAGCTATAAGACAGGGGACGGTAACTATGGCCACACCTTC
cdr3_aa: CASSYKTGDGNYGHTF

v_call: TRBV9
clone_size: few
j_call: TRBJ2-1
d_call: TRBD2
cdr3_nt: TGTGCCAGCAGCCCCGGCGGGGCAGGGAGACTAGCGGTGATTTCCTACAATGAGCAGTTCTTC
cdr3_aa: CASSPGGAGRLAVISYNEQFF

v_call: TRBV6-1
clone_size: NA
j_call: TRBJ2-5
d_call: TRBD1
cdr3_nt: TGTGCCAGCAGACGGACAGGCCAAGAGACCCATTACTTC
cdr3_aa: CASRRTGQETHYF

v_call: TRBV20-1
clone_size: many
j_call: TRBJ2-2
d_call: TRBD2
cdr3_nt: TGCAGTGCTAGAGGACTAGCGGGGAATACCGGGGAGCTGTTTTTT
cdr3_aa: CSARGLAGNTGELFF

v_call: TRBV6-1
clone_size: many
j_call: TRBJ2-1
d_call: NA
cdr3_nt: TGTGCCAGCAGTGGAAACACCTACAATGAGCAGTTCTTC
cdr3_aa: CASSGNTYNEQFF

v_call: TRBV28
clone_size: many
j_call: TRBJ1-2
d_call: NA
cdr3_nt: TGTGCCAGCAGTTCCTCTACAGGGAACTATGGCTACACCTTC
cdr3_aa: CASSSSTGNYGYTF

v_call: TRBV2
clone_size: few
j_call: TRBJ2-3
d_call: NA
cdr3_nt: TGTGGCAGCAGTGCTGGACGGGGTCCAGATACGCAGTATTTT
cdr3_aa: CGSSAGRGPDTQYF

v_call: TRBV4-1
clone_size: NA
j_call: TRBJ2-1
d_call: TRBD2
cdr3_nt: TGCGCCAGCAGCAAAGCGGCGGGGGACTCCTACAATGAGCAGTTCTTC
cdr3_aa: CASSKAAGDSYNEQFF

v_call: TRBV11-1
clone_size: NA
j_call: TRBJ2-1
d_call: NA
cdr3_nt: TGTGCCAGCAGCTTAATGTGTCGTGCAGTCTTTAGGGAGCAGTTCTTC
cdr3_aa: CASSLMCRAVFREQFF

v_call: TRBV5-4
clone_size: NA
j_call: TRBJ1-1
d_call: NA
cdr3_nt: TGTGCCAGCAGCTCCTTCCTCTCCGAAGATTTCTTT
cdr3_aa: CASSSFLSEDFF

v_call: TRBV9
clone_size: many
j_call: TRBJ2-1
d_call: TRBD2
cdr3_nt: TGTGCCAGCAGCGAGGGTCTAGCGGGGGGGCCTAGTTTCGATGAGCAGTTCTTC
cdr3_aa: CASSEGLAGGPSFDEQFF

v_call: TRBV6-6
clone_size: many
j_call: TRBJ1-6
d_call: NA
cdr3_nt: TGTGCCAGCAGTACAGGTCACGATGCTGGGATATGGAATTCACCCCTCCACTTT
cdr3_aa: CASSTGHDAGIWNSPLHF

v_call: TRBV19
clone_size: many
j_call: TRBJ2-7
d_call: NA
cdr3_nt: TGTGCCAGTAGTATGGCCACAGGGAGGTACGAGCAGTACTTC
cdr3_aa: CASSMATGRYEQYF

v_call: TRBV6-1
clone_size: few
j_call: TRBJ2-7
d_call: NA
cdr3_nt: TGTGCCAGCATTCTCCCCAAAGAGGGAGGTTCCTACGAGCAGTACTTC
cdr3_aa: CASILPKEGGSYEQYF

v_call: TRBV7-3
clone_size: many
j_call: TRBJ2-3
d_call: NA
cdr3_nt: TGTGCCAGCAGCTCCTCCGGGGGGCTGGCAGATACGCAGTATTTT
cdr3_aa: CASSSSGGLADTQYF

v_call: TRBV9
clone_size: many
j_call: TRBJ1-3
d_call: NA
cdr3_nt: TGTGCCAGCAGCGGGCCGGGACGGCACTCTGGAAACACCATATATTTT
cdr3_aa: CASSGPGRHSGNTIYF

v_call: TRBV6-5
clone_size: medium-sized
j_call: TRBJ1-1
d_call: NA
cdr3_nt: TGTGCCAGCAGTTACCGGGACGAATACATGAACACTGAAGCTTTCTTT
cdr3_aa: CASSYRDEYMNTEAFF

v_call: TRBV4-1
clone_size: many
j_call: TRBJ2-7
d_call: TRBD1
cdr3_nt: TGCGCCAGCAGCCAAGTCCCCACAGGGGTTGAGCAGTACTTC
cdr3_aa: CASSQVPTGVEQYF

v_call: TRBV7-9
clone_size: many
j_call: TRBJ2-5
d_call: TRBD1
cdr3_nt: TGTGCCAGCAGTAGGACCGGGACAGGGGGTCAGACCCAGTACTTC
cdr3_aa: CASSRTGTGGQTQYF

v_call: TRBV6-1
clone_size: many
j_call: TRBJ2-7
d_call: TRBD1
cdr3_nt: TGTGCCAGCAGTTCGCAGGGGGTACGCGAGCAGTACTTC
cdr3_aa: CASSSQGVREQYF

v_call: TRBV28
clone_size: many
j_call: TRBJ2-7
d_call: NA
cdr3_nt: TGTGCCAGCAGTTTAGGTGGGGACCCCTACGAGCAGTACTTC
cdr3_aa: CASSLGGDPYEQYF

v_call: TRBV28
clone_size: few
j_call: TRBJ2-3
d_call: NA
cdr3_nt: TGTGCCAGCAGTCCTGTGCGGGCGTTCAGCACAGATACTCAGTATTTT
cdr3_aa: CASSPVRAFSTDTQYF

v_call: TRBV9
clone_size: NA
j_call: TRBJ2-1
d_call: NA
cdr3_nt: TGTGCCAGCAGCGTAGCTACTTGGGGGGTGAGCTCCTACAATGAGCAGTTCTTC
cdr3_aa: CASSVATWGVSSYNEQFF

v_call: TRBV28
clone_size: many
j_call: TRBJ1-5
d_call: TRBD1
cdr3_nt: TGTGCCAGCAGCAAAGAGGGGAGGGGCAGGGGGTCCATAAATCAGCCCCAGCATTTT
cdr3_aa: CASSKEGRGRGSINQPQHF

v_call: TRBV3-1
clone_size: many
j_call: TRBJ2-2
d_call: NA
cdr3_nt: TGTGCCAGCGGTCCGTGGACGAGCACCGGGGAGCTGTTTTTT
cdr3_aa: CASGPWTSTGELFF

v_call: TRBV11-2
clone_size: NA
j_call: TRBJ1-4
d_call: NA
cdr3_nt: TGTGCCAGCAGGGTCGGTCGGGGGTGTTTTGGAAAACTGTTTTTT
cdr3_aa: CASRVGRGCFGKLFF

v_call: TRBV9
clone_size: NA
j_call: TRBJ2-3
d_call: NA
cdr3_nt: TGTGCCAGCAGCGTAGGAGGGGCAGGTCGGGATACGCAGTATTTT
cdr3_aa: CASSVGGAGRDTQYF

v_call: TRBV4-1
clone_size: many
j_call: TRBJ2-7
d_call: NA
cdr3_nt: TGCGCCAGCAGCCAAGATCGTCGGGGAAGAGGCGAGCAGTACTTC
cdr3_aa: CASSQDRRGRGEQYF

v_call: TRBV28
clone_size: many
j_call: TRBJ1-1
d_call: NA
cdr3_nt: TGTGCCAGCAACATGACCCCGAACACTGAAGCTTTCTTT
cdr3_aa: CASNMTPNTEAFF

v_call: TRBV5-1
clone_size: many
j_call: TRBJ1-6
d_call: NA
cdr3_nt: TGCGCCAGCAGCTTGGCTAGCTCCTATAATTCACCCCTCCACTTT
cdr3_aa: CASSLASSYNSPLHF

v_call: TRBV5-6
clone_size: many
j_call: TRBJ1-4
d_call: NA
cdr3_nt: TGTGCCAGCAGCTTTCCTCGGATCGGAATGATGAAAGAACTGTTTTTT
cdr3_aa: CASSFPRIGMMKELFF

v_call: TRBV11-2
clone_size: many
j_call: TRBJ2-7
d_call: TRBD1
cdr3_nt: TGTGCCAGCAGCTTAGAGACAGGGATAAGCTACGAGCAGTACTTC
cdr3_aa: CASSLETGISYEQYF

v_call: TRBV20-1
clone_size: NA
j_call: TRBJ2-6
d_call: TRBD1
cdr3_nt: TGCAGTGCCACGAGGACAGGACTCTCTGGGGCCAACGTCCTGACTTTC
cdr3_aa: CSATRTGLSGANVLTF

v_call: TRBV11-2
clone_size: few
j_call: TRBJ2-4
d_call: NA
cdr3_nt: TGTGCCAGCAGCCCTTCGGGGGAAAACATTCAGTACTTC
cdr3_aa: CASSPSGENIQYF

v_call: TRBV19
clone_size: many
j_call: TRBJ2-7
d_call: TRBD1
cdr3_nt: TGTGCCAGTAGTGGCCGGGACAGGGGGCCCTACGAGCAGTACTTC
cdr3_aa: CASSGRDRGPYEQYF

v_call: TRBV11-2
clone_size: many
j_call: TRBJ2-1
d_call: NA
cdr3_nt: TGTGCCAGCAGCTCCCGACGCAATTCGTGGGTTCGGCAGTTCTTC
cdr3_aa: CASSSRRNSWVRQFF

v_call: TRBV7-9
clone_size: many
j_call: TRBJ2-3
d_call: NA
cdr3_nt: TGTGCCAGCAGCCCCCTCCTTTACCCACGTCTTTTGGATACGCAGTATTTT
cdr3_aa: CASSPLLYPRLLDTQYF

v_call: TRBV20-1
clone_size: many
j_call: TRBJ2-7
d_call: NA
cdr3_nt: TGCAGTGCTTCACCCTTCTCCTACGAGCAGTACTTC
cdr3_aa: CSASPFSYEQYF

v_call: TRBV20-1
clone_size: many
j_call: TRBJ2-7
d_call: NA
cdr3_nt: TGCAGTGCTAGCGGTTCTCATCCGGCCCTCTCCTACGAGCAGTACTTC
cdr3_aa: CSASGSHPALSYEQYF

v_call: TRBV5-4
clone_size: NA
j_call: TRBJ2-1
d_call: TRBD2
cdr3_nt: TGTGCCAGCAGCTTGGGGGTAGCGGGGGTGAGGGAGCAGTTCTTC
cdr3_aa: CASSLGVAGVREQFF

v_call: TRBV24-1
clone_size: many
j_call: TRBJ2-5
d_call: TRBD1
cdr3_nt: TGTGCCACCAGTGATAGGGACAGGGGGCGAGAGACCCAGTACTTC
cdr3_aa: CATSDRDRGRETQYF

v_call: TRBV28
clone_size: NA
j_call: TRBJ2-1
d_call: NA
cdr3_nt: TGTGCCAGCTTACTGTCCGGGGCCTACAATGAGCAGTTCTTC
cdr3_aa: CASLLSGAYNEQFF

v_call: TRBV12-3/TRBV12-4
clone_size: many
j_call: TRBJ1-2
d_call: NA
cdr3_nt: TGTGCCAGCAGCCAATCCTGGGGCTACACCTTC
cdr3_aa: CASSQSWGYTF

v_call: TRBV9
clone_size: NA
j_call: TRBJ2-5
d_call: NA
cdr3_nt: TGTGCCAGCAGCGCGGCCTCGACCCTGTTGGAGACCCAGTACTTC
cdr3_aa: CASSAASTLLETQYF